This entry lists 9 T cell receptor beta chains sequenced from one sample in a study of molecular identifiers for immune sequencing clone quantification. TCRdb reprocessed the PCR reads via MiXCR and lists one record per CDR3 protein. The sample contains some 580,000 distinct CDR3 sequences, around 25% of which appear only once. Sequencing was done on a sample of naive CD8+ T cells from blood, with Jurkat cell RNA spiked in. Subset: FACS-sorted CD8+CD4-CCR7+CD45RA+ naive T cells. These receptors all come from a human donor in good health. Some libraries in this study had Jurkat cell RNA spiked in.

This clonotype was observed at least ten times. The rearrangement joins TRBV9 to TRBJ2-1; D ambiguous. Trimming took off 4 bases at V and 6 bases at J, with 17 bases between the two ends. There are 15 residues in the CDR3. Germline CDR1 is SGDLS and CDR2 is YYNGEE. The CDR3 nucleotides are TGTGCCAGCAGCCCCCGTTCGTATGGGGTCAATGAGCAGTTCTTC. The encoded protein is CASSPRSYGVNEQFF.

This clonotype was counted a few times. CDR3 residues: CASSYGRGTADYEQYF. In DNA form, the CDR3 reads TGTGCCAGCAGCTACGGCCGAGGGACAGCCGACTACGAGCAGTACTTC. The chain is built from TRBV5-4 and TRBJ2-7, with 7 bases aligning to TRBD1. With 3 bases clipped from V and 3 bases from J, the junction kept 12 bases outside the gene matches. Germline V gives CDR1 SGHNT, CDR2 YYREEE (reference sequence). This CDR3 is 16 amino acids long.

This clonotype was observed a few times. V usage is TRBV4-3 and J usage is TRBJ2-1; possible D gene TRBD1, 5 bases. The ends were cut back, 1 base at V and 1 base at J, with 8 bases in the middle. Looked up from germline, CDR1 is LGHNA and CDR2 is YSLEER. The CDR3 runs 15 residues. The CDR3 region is CASSQARVSYNEQFF. The CDR3 region has the DNA TGCGCCAGCAGCCAAGCCAGGGTTTCCTACAATGAGCAGTTCTTC.

V gene TRBV4-1 combines with J gene TRBJ2-3; 8 nucleotides align to TRBD1. The length of the CDR3 is 15 residues. V was clipped by 3 bases and J by 6 bases; unmatched bases: 8. Germline CDR1 is MGHRA and CDR2 is YSYEKL. The CDR3 DNA is TGCGCCAGCAGCCAGGTGGGACAGGAGGCCGATACGCAGTATTTT. Translation gives CASSQVGQEADTQYF.

With respect to this clonotype: The CDR3 does not close with the conserved phenylalanine or tryptophan, likely indicating a read error. The J gene is TRBJ2-7, the V gene TRBV6-1; a weak D match, TRBD2 (5 bases). Trimming took 2 bases from V and 0 from J, leaving 11 bases between them. This CDR3 has 15 residues. The germline V gene has CDR1 MNHNS and CDR2 SASEGT. The CDR3 here is CASSETDWNSYEQYL. CDR3 DNA sequence: TGTGCCAGCAGTGAAACGGACTGGAACTCCTACGAGCAGTACCTC.

On this clonotype: A junction end diverges from the germline sequence, so it may reflect a read error. The V call is TRBV7-3, the J call TRBJ1-1; D possibly corresponds to TRBD1 (5 bases). The CDR3 has 13 residues. Germline CDR1 is SGHTA and CDR2 is FQGTGA. DNA of the CDR3: TGTGCCAGCAGACAGGAGATGAACACTGAAGCTTCCTTT. This translates into CASRQEMNTEASF.

Ten or more counts support this clonotype. The chain couples TRBV29-1 to TRBJ2-4; D is perhaps TRBD1 (6 bases). Germline V gives CDR1 SQVTM, CDR2 ANQGSEA. CDR3 length: 13 residues. Between the trimmed V and J ends, which lost 5 bases and 3 bases, there was a span of 11 bases. The CDR3 is CSVLEGDKNIQYF. The CDR3 region has the DNA TGCAGCGTTTTAGAGGGGGACAAAAACATTCAGTACTTC.

The chain uses TRBV20-1 and TRBJ2-3, with 14 bases aligning to TRBD2. With 1 base clipped from V and 3 bases from J, the junction kept 6 bases outside the gene matches. From germline, CDR1 is DFQATT and CDR2 SNEGSKA (reference sequence). This CDR3 has 17 amino acids. The chain's CDR3 is CSARGDGTSGGTDTQYF. CDR3 nucleotide sequence: TGCAGTGCTAGAGGGGACGGGACTAGCGGGGGTACAGATACGCAGTATTTT.

The table lists this clonotype with a few counts. V usage is TRBV3-1 and J usage is TRBJ2-3, with 8 bases aligning to TRBD2. Germline V gene lookup returns CDR1 LGHDT and CDR2 YNNKEL (reference sequence). The V and J ends lost 4 bases and 6 bases, in that order; junction bases with no gene match: 18. This CDR3 comprises 18 residues. The CDR3 region is CASSPNLGLVPKTDTQYF. As DNA, the CDR3 is TGTGCCAGCAGCCCTAATCTGGGACTAGTTCCGAAAACGGATACGCAGTATTTT.